This T cell receptor beta chain was sequenced during a study of beta chain features in type 1 diabetes. Study in general: Across the samples, roughly 98,000,000 sorted cells were examined in total. General study findings and limits: It was not settled here whether HLA type affects TCRB rearrangement. Within each of all four CD4+ subsets, Type 1 diabetes patients had TCRB CDR3s that were moderately but significantly shorter. Researchers reported that naive, central memory and Treg TCRB repertoires appeared more similar in patients than in healthy donors.

Sequencing targeted expressed TCRB transcripts, as all isolated RNA had been reverse transcribed. Clones were sequenced by immunoSEQ multiplex PCR, and TCRdb holds only the in-frame ones, with some missing. The repertoire holds roughly 300,000 clones, with roughly an eighth as singletons. This clone was recorded a few times. Its antigen is unidentified. The DNA is omitted, as the CDR3 cannot be located on it reliably, and the CDR3 follows TCRdb's listing. The length of the CDR3 is 10 amino acids, counting both ends. From germline, CDR1 is DFQATT and CDR2 SNEGSKA (reference sequence). Sequencing input: naive CD4+ T cells from blood. The chain has TRBV20-1 and TRBJ2-7; the D call of TRBD2 is as the table states it, not checked on the DNA. The source of this sequence is a man under 40 with type 1 diabetes. CDR3 sequence reads: CSSSGDSRYF.